This T cell receptor (beta chain) was captured in a study of blood T cell repertoires in COVID-19. Study-level background: Acute and convalescent COVID-19 samples came from the United States, Italy and Spain. T cells, B-cell-depleted T cells, or PBMCs supplied cDNA or gDNA.

Those enrolled, adults aged about 18 to 89 years, came from some 23 US areas. The CDR3 consists of 13 residues. CDR1 and CDR2 from the germline V gene are LGHDT and YNNKEL (reference sequence). Trimming cost V 4 bases and J 9 bases; bases outside gene matches: 6. Authors' data handling: Amplified reference gene primers provided the basis for estimating nucleated cell counts. Libraries were prepared by immunoSEQ multiplex PCR; TCRdb keeps only in-frame clonotypes and omits some of them. From that table come the V and J calls and clone size; the DNA was used to work out D and trimming. The table lists about 200,000 clones, 86% of them singletons.

This chain connects TRBV3-1 (or the pseudogene TRBV3-2) to TRBJ2-4; TRBD1 matches at 7 bases. The source material was PBMCs or T cells enriched from blood (not recorded which). This receptor was obtained from a middle-aged man with acute COVID-19. This CDR3 reads CASSPIRDSIQYF. CDR3 bases: TGTGCCAGCAGCCCAATTCGGGACAGCATTCAGTACTTC.